Shown below are 28 T cell receptor beta chains from a single sample sequenced in a study of blood T cells in healthy people across ages. A second roughly 7 to 11 cycle PCR used barcoded and J-beta primers. Via MiXCR, TCRdb re-called the 5' RACE reads, giving one row per CDR3 protein. Counted here are about 680,000 distinct CDR3 sequences, roughly 50% occurring once; the ten biggest clones make up about 32%. Sequencing was done on a sample of blood. These TCRs come from a woman in her fifties or sixties in good health.

This clonotype showed up just a few times. This chain links TRBV7-9 with TRBJ2-4; 12 nucleotides agree with TRBD2. The last part of the DNA fits TRBJ2-7 better; the J call may be wrong. The germline gives CDR1 SEHNR, CDR2 FQNEAQ (reference sequence). The CDR3 consists of 15 residues. The CDR3 protein is CASSYGTSGPYEQYF. The DNA of the CDR3 is TGTGCCAGCAGCTACGGGACTAGCGGGCCATACGAGCAGTACTTC.

This clonotype was detected a few times. The CDR3 DNA reads as TGTGCCAGCAGTGGGCTAGCGGGCCACAATGAGCAGTTCTTC. Its protein is CASSGLAGHNEQFF. The J gene is TRBJ2-1, the V gene TRBV27, with 8 bases aligning to TRBD2. Per the germline V gene, CDR1 is MNHEY and CDR2 is SMNVEV (reference sequence). Trimming removed 5 bases from V and 5 bases from J; junction bases left unmatched: 5. The CDR3 is made up of 14 amino acids.

The chain joins TRBV7-6 to TRBJ1-6, with D possibly matching TRBD1 (5 bases). CDR1 and CDR2 (germline): SGHVS, FNYEAQ. V was trimmed by 5 bases and J by 2 bases, leaving 16 bases between them. CDR3 length equals 17 residues. CDR3 protein: CASSRGPNGPYNSPLHF. In DNA form, the CDR3 reads TGTGCCAGCAGCCGGGGACCTAACGGGCCCTATAATTCACCCCTCCACTTT.

This clonotype occurred a few times. The rearrangement uses TRBV20-1 and TRBJ2-1; D is ambiguous. The germline V gene has CDR1 DFQATT and CDR2 SNEGSKA (reference sequence). Trimming stripped 3 bases from V and 2 bases from J, with 11 bases between. The CDR3 covers 14 residues. The DNA for the CDR3 is TGCAGTGCTAGTGACTGGGGAACCTACAATGAGCAGTTCTTC. This sequence encodes CSASDWGTYNEQFF.

The CDR3 nucleotides read TGTGCCAGCAGGAGGACAGGTGGCGAAAAACTGTTTTTT. Its protein is CASRRTGGEKLFF. The J gene is TRBJ1-4, the V gene TRBV6-2 or TRBV6-3; 7 positions match TRBD1. Germline V gives CDR1 MNHEY, CDR2 SVGEGT. CDR3 size: 13 residues. V trimming: 6 bases; J trimming: 8 bases; junction bases outside the gene matches: 6.

This clonotype was seen only a few times. The chain couples TRBV20-1 to TRBJ2-7; 9 bases agree with TRBD1. The CDR3 is 17 amino acids. CDR1 is DFQATT and CDR2 is SNEGSKA in the germline V gene (reference sequence). V shed 3 bases, J shed 4 bases, and the junction held 16 bases outside the gene matches. The CDR3 sequence: CSARDTWTGERTYEQYF. The DNA for the CDR3 is TGCAGTGCTAGGGATACCTGGACAGGGGAAAGGACTTACGAGCAGTACTTC.

The chain carries TRBV6-1 and TRBJ2-3, with D unresolved. The V gene's germline CDR1 is MNHNS and CDR2 SASEGT. The V gene lost 4 bases and the J gene lost 2 bases, with 10 bases spanning the gap. The CDR3 loop spans 14 amino acids. The CDR3 loop is CASSVTRITDTQYF. The CDR3 DNA follows: TGTGCCAGCAGTGTCACCAGGATCACAGATACGCAGTATTTT.

This clonotype was observed a handful of times. V and J are TRBV10-3 and TRBJ2-3; tentatively, D is TRBD2 (5 bases). V gave up 6 bases and J gave up 0 bases, with 10 bases separating them. CDR3 length: 14 amino acids. Per the germline V gene, CDR1 is ENHRY and CDR2 is SYGVKD. Here the CDR3 DNA reads TGTGCCATCAGGGTCGGGGTTAGCACAGATACGCAGTATTTT. It codes for CAIRVGVSTDTQYF.

This clonotype turned up a few times. The chain combines TRBV21-1 with TRBJ2-7; the D call in the table, TRBD2, was not verified against the DNA. TRBV21-1 is classified as a pseudogene. The CDR3 is 15 amino acids. CDR3 protein: CASSARLACDYEQYF. CDR3 nucleotides: TGTGCCAGCTCCGCCAGACTAGCGTGTGACTACGAGCAGTACTTC.

The chain recombines TRBV6-6 with TRBJ1-2, with 8 bases lining up with TRBD1. This CDR3 comprises 12 residues. Germline V gene lookup returns CDR1 MNHNY and CDR2 SVGAGI (reference sequence). With 8 bases clipped from V and 7 bases from J, the junction kept 6 bases outside the gene matches. The CDR3 reads CASRTQGAGYTF. The CDR3, as DNA: TGTGCCAGCCGAACCCAGGGGGCTGGCTACACCTTC.

There are a few counts of this clonotype. V usage is TRBV28 and J usage is TRBJ2-7; 7 positions match TRBD2. Germline V gene sequence: CDR1 MDHEN, CDR2 SYDVKM. The CDR3 consists of 13 residues. V lost 3 bases, J lost 7 bases, and 6 bases stayed unmatched. The CDR3 region is CASSFFGGGEQYF. CDR3 coding DNA: TGTGCCAGCAGTTTCTTTGGCGGGGGAGAGCAGTACTTC.

The V and J genes are TRBV5-1 and TRBJ2-1; TRBD2 might be the D (6 bases). The germline V gene encodes CDR1 SGHRS and CDR2 YFSETQ. The CDR3 extends over 14 amino acids. Trimming took off 1 base at V and 8 bases at J, with 13 bases between the two ends. The DNA for the CDR3 is TGCGCCAGCAGCTTGATGGCGTCGGGGGATGAGCAGTTCTTC. This codes for CASSLMASGDEQFF. Filled out from reference TRBV5-1 and TRBJ2-1, the complete variable domain reads KAGVTQTPRYLIKTRGQQVTLSCSPISGHRSVSWYQQTPGQGLQFLFEYFSETQRNKGNFPGRFSGRQFSNSRSEMNVSTLELGDSALYLCASSLMASGDEQFFGPGTRLTVL.

V usage is TRBV20-1 and J usage is TRBJ2-7; D remains unclear. This CDR3 comprises 15 residues. Germline loops: CDR1 DFQATT, CDR2 SNEGSKA (reference sequence). V was trimmed by 5 bases and J by 2 bases, leaving 19 bases between them. This chain's CDR3 is CSAGPIRVSTYEQYF. DNA for the CDR3: TGCAGTGCTGGGCCGATCCGGGTTAGCACCTACGAGCAGTACTTC.

This chain connects TRBV20-1 to TRBJ2-4; a weak D match, TRBD1 (6 bases). V dropped 1 base and J dropped 9 bases, with 13 bases sitting between them. Germline lookup yields CDR1 DFQATT and CDR2 SNEGSKA (reference sequence). The CDR3 is 13 residues long. CDR3 bases: TGCAGTGCTAGAGGCTGGACAGCGGCCATTCAGTACTTC. Translating it yields CSARGWTAAIQYF.

In its sample, this clonotype was seen a few times. The J gene is TRBJ1-4, the V gene TRBV10-3; the D is unclear. V was pared by 0 bases and J by 7 bases, with 12 bases between. Germline CDR1 ENHRY, CDR2 SYGVKD. The CDR3 is made up of 15 amino acids. In nucleotides, the CDR3 is TGTGCCATCAGTGAGTCTGAGGGAATGGCTGAAAAACTGTTTTTT. Residues: CAISESEGMAEKLFF.

The chain links TRBV5-1 to TRBJ2-1; D gene unclear. The J call could be wrong; TRBJ2-7 is a better fit for the DNA end. The germline CDR1 and CDR2 sequences are SGHRS and YFSETQ. The CDR3 is 14 residues long. The CDR3 nucleotides read TGCGCCAGCAGTTCCACAGAGACCTACAATGAGCAGTACTTC. It translates to CASSSTETYNEQYF.

The rearrangement links TRBV25-1 to TRBJ2-6, with 9 nucleotides matching TRBD1. The trim removed 8 bases at V and 0 bases at J, leaving 8 bases unmatched. The CDR3 has 17 amino acids. From germline, CDR1 is MGHDK and CDR2 SYGVNS. CDR3 coding DNA: TGTGCCAGCGGTGGGACAGGGCCTGGCTCTGGGGCCAACGTCCTGACTTTC. This sequence encodes CASGGTGPGSGANVLTF.

The sample holds many counts of this clonotype. The gene calls are TRBV3-1 and TRBJ2-7, with 8 positions matching TRBD2. Germline CDR1 reads LGHDT; CDR2 reads YNNKEL (reference sequence). The V segment lost 2 bases and the J segment 0 bases; nucleotides outside the gene matches: 9. This CDR3 region has 17 residues. The CDR3 DNA reads TGTGCCAGCAGCCAATCCCGACTAGCGATGAGCTCCTACGAGCAGTACTTC. It yields the protein CASSQSRLAMSSYEQYF.

This clonotype turned up a few times. The chain links TRBV28 to TRBJ2-3; no clear D gene. Looked up from germline, CDR1 is MDHEN and CDR2 is SYDVKM. CDR3 length equals 13 residues. Trimming took 3 bases from V and 2 from J, leaving 6 bases between them. In DNA, the CDR3 is TGTGCCAGCAGTTTCCCACCCACAGATACGCAGTATTTT. This codes for CASSFPPTDTQYF. The whole variable domain, filled in from reference TRBV28 and TRBJ2-3, reads DVKVTQSSRYLVKRTGEKVFLECVQDMDHENMFWYRQDPGLGLRLIYFSYDVKMKEKGDIPEGYSVSREKKERFSLILESASTNQTSMYLCASSFPPTDTQYFGPGTRLTVL.

The chain is built from TRBV20-1 and TRBJ2-1; 8 bases are shared with TRBD2. The CDR3 covers 14 residues. Germline V gives CDR1 DFQATT, CDR2 SNEGSKA (reference sequence). V lost 3 bases to trimming and J lost 6 bases; unmatched junction nucleotides: 7. The CDR3 loop reads CSARVPGGSNEQFF. DNA of the CDR3: TGCAGTGCTAGGGTTCCGGGAGGGAGCAATGAGCAGTTCTTC.

The J gene is TRBJ2-1, the V gene TRBV7-3, with D possibly being TRBD1 or TRBD2 (6 bases each). Germline values: CDR1 SGHTA, CDR2 FQGTGA. This CDR3 has 16 residues. Trimming took off 3 bases at V and 9 bases at J, with 21 bases between the two ends. The CDR3, as DNA: TGTGCCAGCAGCTTCTTAGGGGGTTATGCCGGGGGTGAGCAGTTCTTC. It yields the protein CASSFLGGYAGGEQFF.

This clonotype was observed a handful of times. The chain uses TRBV4-3 and TRBJ1-4; a weak D match, TRBD1 (5 bases). The germline V and J ends were trimmed by 3 bases and 8 bases, with 16 bases remaining between them. Germline CDR1 reads LGHNA; CDR2 reads YSLEER. This CDR3 comprises 15 residues. The CDR3 here is CASSQDSSWGEKLFF. CDR3 nucleotide sequence: TGCGCCAGCAGCCAGGATTCGAGCTGGGGGGAAAAACTGTTTTTT.

Turning to this clonotype: The junction departs from germline at one end; a sequencing error may be responsible. The chain employs TRBV4-3 and TRBJ2-3; maybe TRBD2 (6 bases). This CDR3 region has 16 residues. Germline loops: CDR1 LGHNA, CDR2 YSLEER. The CDR3 region has the DNA TGCGCCAGCGGCCAGTTGACTAGTAGCTGGCGAGATACGCAGTATTTT. Translating gives CASGQLTSSWRDTQYF.

This chain uses TRBV27 with TRBJ2-5, with 7 bases that match TRBD1. The junction had 6 bases not matched to a gene; V was cut back by 6 bases and J by 2 bases. This CDR3 spans 14 amino acids. Germline V CDR1 and CDR2: MNHEY, SMNVEV (reference sequence). The CDR3 nucleotides are TGTGCCAGCAGATCCGACAGGGTTCAAGAGACCCAGTACTTC. Its protein is CASRSDRVQETQYF.

The rearrangement joins TRBV4-3 to TRBJ2-5, with D perhaps matching TRBD1 or TRBD2 (5 bases each). The J call is in doubt because the DNA end fits TRBJ2-7 better. From germline, CDR1 is LGHNA and CDR2 YSLEER. This CDR3 is built from 15 residues. CDR3: CASSQDAQGPYEQYF. The CDR3 DNA follows: TGCGCCAGCAGCCAAGACGCCCAGGGACCCTACGAGCAGTACTTC.

The rearrangement joins TRBV6-5 to TRBJ1-4, with a weak D call TRBD1 (5 bases). CDR3 size: 17 residues. Trimming left V 2 bases short and J 1 base short, with 14 bases between. The germline CDR1 and CDR2 sequences are MNHEY and SVGAGI. CDR3 sequence: CASSYLGGGGTNEKLFF. CDR3 coding DNA: TGTGCCAGCAGTTACCTAGGCGGGGGGGGAACTAATGAAAAACTGTTTTTT.

This clonotype was counted only a few times. The chain uses TRBV11-3 and TRBJ2-3; TRBD1 aligns across 7 bases. The length of the CDR3 is 16 residues. V shed 5 bases, J shed 2 bases, and the junction held 10 bases outside the gene matches. Germline CDR1 is SGHNT and CDR2 is YENEEA. This CDR3 reads CASSPTRDSPTDTQYF. The DNA of the CDR3 is TGTGCCAGCAGCCCTACACGGGACAGCCCCACAGATACGCAGTATTTT.

This clonotype was picked up a small number of times. The V call is TRBV4-3, the J call TRBJ2-1; TRBD2 matches at 10 bases. The length of the CDR3 is 16 residues. Germline V lookup: CDR1 LGHNA, CDR2 YSLEER. Trimming took 4 bases from V and 3 from J; bases not matched to a gene: 6. The CDR3 protein is CASSRLAGVDYNEQFF. As DNA, the CDR3 is TGCGCCAGCAGCCGCCTAGCGGGAGTGGACTACAATGAGCAGTTCTTC.